The text below deals with one T cell receptor (beta chain). The data derive from a study of shared clonotypes between healthy human individuals. In the study overall: CD4 naive cells filled three plates per donor, CD4 memory three, CD8 naive two and CD8 memory one.

Participating donors were healthy, HIV-negative adults free of recent acute infections or vaccinations. The method was immunoSEQ multiplex PCR; TCRdb's version includes in-frame clones alone and lacks a portion of them. The data show roughly 300,000 clones, more than 75% seen once. Trimming cost V 4 bases and J 7 bases; bases outside gene matches: 24. This CDR3 contains 19 residues. From germline, CDR1 is MNHNS and CDR2 SASEGT. The receptor was isolated from a man aged 18-30 years in good health. Material: memory CD8+ T cells sorted from blood. The subset was: CD45RO+ cells pooled with CCR7-negative TemRA cells. The chain uses TRBV6-1 and TRBJ2-7, with 8 positions matching TRBD1. CDR3 in amino acids: CASSARDRPTARTTREQYF. In DNA form, the CDR3 reads TGTGCCAGCAGTGCCCGGGACAGGCCTACAGCCCGAACTACGAGGGAGCAGTACTTC.